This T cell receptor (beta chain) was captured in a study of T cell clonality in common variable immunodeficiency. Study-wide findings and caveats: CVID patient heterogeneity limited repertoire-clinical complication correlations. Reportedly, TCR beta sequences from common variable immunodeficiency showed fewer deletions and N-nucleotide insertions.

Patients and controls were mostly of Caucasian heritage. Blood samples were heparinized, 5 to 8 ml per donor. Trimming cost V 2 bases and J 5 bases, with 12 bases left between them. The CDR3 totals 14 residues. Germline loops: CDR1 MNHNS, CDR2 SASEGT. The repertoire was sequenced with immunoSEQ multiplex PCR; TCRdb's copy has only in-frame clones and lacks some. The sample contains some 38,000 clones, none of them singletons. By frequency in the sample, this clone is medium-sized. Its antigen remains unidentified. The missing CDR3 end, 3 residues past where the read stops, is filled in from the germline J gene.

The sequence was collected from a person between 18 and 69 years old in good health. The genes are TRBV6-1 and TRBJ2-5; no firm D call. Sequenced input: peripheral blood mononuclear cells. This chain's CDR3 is CASSEMNSEETQYF. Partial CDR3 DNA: TGTGCCAGCAGTGAAATGAATAGTGAGGAGACC.